This T cell receptor (beta chain) was identified in a study of immune cell composition in non-small cell lung cancer. Germline lookup yields CDR1 LNHNV and CDR2 YYDKDF (reference sequence). The CDR3 covers 17 residues. Trimming cost V 3 bases and J 4 bases; bases outside gene matches: 12. Normal lung was sampled as far from the tumour as possible, at least 3 cm. Sequenced by immunoSEQ multiplex PCR; TCRdb stores in-frame clones only, minus some. Of around 3,300 clones listed, 55% to 70% are singletons. Sequencing used non-adjacent lung tissue. The source is a human donor with non-small cell lung cancer. V usage is TRBV15 and J usage is TRBJ2-3; TRBD2 aligns across 8 bases. The CDR3 DNA sequence: TGTGCCACCAGCAGCCCAAGAGGCGGGGGGTCCCCAGATACGCAGTATTTT. Translated: CATSSPRGGGSPDTQYF.